A single sample is the source of the 30 T cell receptor beta chains below, sequenced in a study of PD-1 blockade in classical Hodgkin lymphoma. Time point specified: cycle 4 day 1 (C4D1), after six to seven weeks of nivolumab. Brentuximab vedotin exposure varied, and every patient relapsed after autologous stem cell transplantation. Only in-frame clones appear in the TCRdb table, and some are missing; sequencing was by immunoSEQ multiplex PCR. The data show some 58,000 clones, over 85% seen once. This specimen consisted of peripheral blood mononuclear cells (PBMCs), obtained before the fourth cycle of nivolumab. These receptors originate from a human donor with classical Hodgkin lymphoma.

The J gene is TRBJ2-3, the V gene TRBV4-2; weak D call: TRBD1 (5 bases). The CDR3 sequence is 18 residues long. CDR1 is LGHNA and CDR2 is YNFKEQ in the germline V gene. V shed 4 bases and J shed 5 bases, with 25 bases lying between them. CDR3 in amino acids: CASSLKTWEVRQGDTQYF. The CDR3 DNA is TGTGCCAGCAGCCTCAAAACGTGGGAAGTCCGGCAGGGAGATACGCAGTATTTT.

The V gene is TRBV10-2, the J gene TRBJ2-3; the match to TRBD2 covers 9 bases. This CDR3 region has 14 residues. Germline CDR1 reads WSHSY; CDR2 reads SAAADI. V lost 4 bases to trimming and J lost 1 base; unmatched junction nucleotides: 0. Written as DNA, the CDR3 is TGCGCCAGCAGTGGGACTAGCGGCACAGATACGCAGTATTTT. This sequence encodes CASSGTSGTDTQYF.

Written as DNA, the CDR3 is TGTGCCAGCAGCGAACAGGGCCTAAATTCACCCCTCCACTTT. Residues: CASSEQGLNSPLHF. The J gene is TRBJ1-6, the V gene TRBV5-6, with D tentatively TRBD1 (6 bases). Germline V lookup: CDR1 SGHDT, CDR2 YYEEEE. The CDR3 sequence is 14 residues long. The ends were cut back, 4 bases at V and 7 bases at J, with 12 bases in the middle.

This clone occurred once. The J gene is TRBJ2-7, the V gene TRBV5-6; either TRBD1 or TRBD2 may supply D (5 bases each). The CDR3 sequence is 14 residues long. Germline V gene lookup returns CDR1 SGHDT and CDR2 YYEEEE. Trimming pared 1 base from V and 2 bases from J, leaving 10 bases between. CDR3 nucleotide sequence: TGTGCCAGCAGCTTGATGGGGGTCACCTACGAGCAGTACTTC. This translates into CASSLMGVTYEQYF.

The count of this clone is one. This chain joins TRBV5-4 and TRBJ1-4; 8 nucleotides agree with TRBD1. This CDR3 is built from 16 residues. V dropped 1 base and J dropped 7; count of bases not matched to a gene: 9. Germline values: CDR1 SGHNT, CDR2 YYREEE (reference sequence). This CDR3 is CASSLTRTGPGEKLFF. The CDR3 DNA reads as TGTGCCAGCAGCTTGACCCGGACAGGGCCGGGTGAAAAACTGTTTTTT.

The chain has TRBV28 and TRBJ2-7; D remains ambiguous. CDR3 length: 15 amino acids. Germline-derived CDR1 and CDR2 are MDHEN and SYDVKM. V lost 5 bases to trimming and J lost 2 bases, with 16 bases between them. Here the CDR3 DNA reads TGTGCCAGCAGTCATAGCCGAGACACCACCTACGAGCAGTACTTC. This encodes CASSHSRDTTYEQYF.

This chain uses TRBV6-1 with TRBJ1-4; no clear D. V was trimmed by 0 bases and J by 4 bases, leaving 15 bases between them. This CDR3 contains 17 residues. Germline CDR1 reads MNHNS; CDR2 reads SASEGT. The CDR3 DNA sequence: TGTGCCAGCAGTGAAGCAAGGGCACTCCCATATAATGAAAAACTGTTTTTT. Its protein product is CASSEARALPYNEKLFF.

This chain links TRBV7-8 with TRBJ2-5; 7 bases align to TRBD2. V lost 1 base, J lost 4 bases, and 0 bases stayed unmatched. CDR1 SGHVS and CDR2 FQNEAQ come from the germline V gene. The CDR3 has 13 amino acids. The DNA for the CDR3 is TGTGCCAGCAGCTTAGGACTAGCAGAGACCCAGTACTTC. This codes for CASSLGLAETQYF.

The chain has TRBV9 and TRBJ1-3; perhaps TRBD1 as D (6 bases). Germline loops: CDR1 SGDLS, CDR2 YYNGEE. Between the trimmed V and J ends, which lost 0 bases and 4 bases, there was a span of 11 bases. The length of the CDR3 is 15 residues. The chain's CDR3 is CASSVESGQGNTIYF. CDR3 DNA sequence: TGTGCCAGCAGCGTAGAGTCCGGACAGGGAAACACCATATATTTT. Drawing the rest from reference TRBV9 and TRBJ1-3, the complete variable domain is DSGVTQTPKHLITATGQRVTLRCSPRSGDLSVYWYQQSLDQGLQFLIQYYNGEERAKGNILERFSAQQFPDLHSELNLSSLELGDSALYFCASSVESGQGNTIYFGEGSWLTVV.

This chain joins TRBV10-2 and TRBJ2-5; TRBD2 might be the D (6 bases). V lost 2 bases and J 0 bases, leaving 16 bases between the germline ends. The CDR3 extends over 17 amino acids. Germline values: CDR1 WSHSY, CDR2 SAAADI. This CDR3 is CASSEAAGGRYQETQYF. The CDR3 region has the DNA TGCGCCAGCAGTGAGGCGGCTGGGGGGAGGTACCAAGAGACCCAGTACTTC.

The V and J genes are TRBV2 and TRBJ1-2, with 8 nucleotides matching TRBD1. Trimming cost V 9 bases and J 2 bases; bases outside gene matches: 5. The CDR3 loop spans 13 amino acids. Germline CDR1 SNHLY, CDR2 FYNNEI. The CDR3 loop is CASNRQGNYGYTF. Written as DNA, the CDR3 is TGTGCCAGTAATCGACAGGGGAACTATGGCTACACCTTC.

The genes are TRBV5-1 and TRBJ2-7; the D gene is possibly TRBD1 (5 bases). Germline CDR1 and CDR2: SGHRS and YFSETQ. The V end lost 0 bases, the J end lost 4 bases, and 5 bases lay between the germline ends. CDR3 length equals 12 residues. The CDR3 here is CASSLEGYEQYF. The CDR3 DNA sequence: TGCGCCAGCAGCTTGGAGGGGTACGAGCAGTACTTC.

The chain is built from TRBV27 and TRBJ2-2; D gene uncertain. The CDR3 has 12 residues. Trimming pared 5 bases from V and 5 bases from J, leaving 6 bases between. Germline CDR1 is MNHEY and CDR2 is SMNVEV (reference sequence). CDR3 loop: CASSGETGELFF. CDR3 sequence (DNA): TGTGCCAGCAGTGGGGAAACCGGGGAGCTGTTTTTT.

The rearrangement links TRBV28 to TRBJ2-7; 11 nucleotides align to TRBD2. CDR3 size: 13 residues. The J segment lost 5 bases and the V segment lost 4 bases, leaving 1 base of the junction unmatched. Germline V lookup: CDR1 MDHEN, CDR2 SYDVKM. The CDR3 region is CASSSLAGDEQYF. The DNA for the CDR3 is TGTGCCAGCAGTTCACTAGCGGGAGACGAGCAGTACTTC.

V is TRBV4-1 and J is TRBJ1-4; perhaps TRBD1 as D (5 bases). The V and J ends lost 0 bases and 8 bases respectively, with 10 bases between them. The CDR3 is 14 residues long. Per germline, CDR1 MGHRA and CDR2 YSYEKL. The chain's CDR3 is CASSQDLGVEKLFF. CDR3 DNA sequence: TGCGCCAGCAGCCAAGATCTGGGGGTGGAAAAACTGTTTTTT.

A single count supports this clone. This rearrangement joins TRBV5-1 to TRBJ2-1; no definite D call. V lost 0 bases and J 0 bases, leaving 1 base between the germline ends. The CDR3 contains 13 residues. Germline V gene sequence: CDR1 SGHRS, CDR2 YFSETQ. CDR3 region: CASSLGSYNEQFF. The CDR3 DNA is TGCGCCAGCAGCTTGGGCTCCTACAATGAGCAGTTCTTC.

This clone was found a few times. This chain connects TRBV5-6 to TRBJ1-3; no firm D call. From germline, CDR1 is SGHDT and CDR2 YYEEEE. This CDR3 region has 15 residues. Trimming left V 3 bases short and J 0 bases short, with 10 bases between. CDR3 residues: CASSSISDSGNTIYF. For the CDR3, the DNA is TGTGCCAGCAGCTCAATTTCGGACTCTGGAAACACCATATATTTT.

This rearrangement joins TRBV28 to TRBJ1-1; maybe TRBD1 (5 bases). The CDR3 is 14 residues long. CDR1 is MDHEN and CDR2 is SYDVKM in the germline V gene. The V end lost 2 bases, the J end lost 3 bases, and 10 bases lay between the germline ends. CDR3 residues: CASSLARVDTEAFF. The CDR3 region has the DNA TGTGCCAGCAGTTTAGCCAGGGTGGACACTGAAGCTTTCTTT.

V and J are TRBV5-1 and TRBJ2-3; D unresolved. From germline, CDR1 is SGHRS and CDR2 YFSETQ. V was trimmed by 6 bases and J by 3 bases, leaving 11 bases between them. The CDR3 spans 13 residues. CDR3 loop: CASKWAETDTQYF. The CDR3 nucleotides are TGCGCCAGCAAGTGGGCAGAGACAGATACGCAGTATTTT.

Comments on this clone: At one end the junction does not follow the germline gene, possibly because of a read error. The chain links TRBV5-1 to TRBJ2-7, with 9 positions matching TRBD2. Germline values: CDR1 SGHRS, CDR2 YFSETQ. This CDR3 has 14 amino acids. The CDR3 loop is CASREGSGGYEQYF. CDR3 sequence (DNA): TGCGCGAGCAGGGAGGGTAGCGGGGGTTACGAGCAGTACTTC.

This clone was found once. This sequence joins TRBV19 and TRBJ2-1; 10 positions match TRBD2. Germline V gene sequence: CDR1 LNHDA, CDR2 SQIVND (reference sequence). V trimming: 3 bases; J trimming: 9 bases; junction bases outside the gene matches: 11. The CDR3 totals 16 residues. Written as DNA, the CDR3 is TGTGCCAGTAGTATCCTAGCGGGAGCAGGGAGCGGTGAGCAGTTCTTC. Translation: CASSILAGAGSGEQFF.

The rearrangement links TRBV19 to TRBJ2-7; 9 nucleotides match TRBD1. The germline V gene has CDR1 LNHDA and CDR2 SQIVND (reference sequence). Trimming cost V 7 bases and J 5 bases; bases outside gene matches: 9. This CDR3 is built from 14 residues. In nucleotides, the CDR3 is TGTGCCAGTACCGCAGACAGGGGGAGTAACGAGCAGTACTTC. The encoded protein is CASTADRGSNEQYF.

The chain links TRBV19 to TRBJ1-1; D not resolved. Trimming pared 7 bases from V and 0 bases from J, leaving 12 bases between. There are 14 residues in the CDR3. Germline CDR1 LNHDA, CDR2 SQIVND (reference sequence). The CDR3 here is CASTQEGMNTEAFF. CDR3 bases: TGTGCCAGTACGCAAGAGGGCATGAACACTGAAGCTTTCTTT.

V usage is TRBV18 and J usage is TRBJ1-3; TRBD1 is a possible D gene (5 bases). The CDR3 has 14 amino acids. Germline CDR1 and CDR2: KGHSH and LQKENI. V lost 5 bases and J 4 bases, leaving 12 bases between the germline ends. CDR3 sequence: CASSEAGIGNTIYF. For the CDR3, the DNA is TGTGCCAGCTCAGAGGCAGGGATCGGAAACACCATATATTTT. The variable domain in full, with the rest retrieved from reference TRBV18 and TRBJ1-3, is NAGVMQNPRHLVRRRGQEARLRCSPMKGHSHVYWYRQLPEEGLKFMVYLQKENIIDESGMPKERFSAEFPKEGPSILRIQQVVRGDSAAYFCASSEAGIGNTIYFGEGSWLTVV.

V gene TRBV27 combines with J gene TRBJ1-4, with TRBD1 identical over 7 bases. This CDR3 has 17 residues. CDR1 MNHEY and CDR2 SMNVEV come from the germline V gene (reference sequence). V lost 1 base and J lost 7; bases outside the gene matches: 12. CDR3: CASSLFAHRGPGEKLFF. The CDR3 nucleotides read TGTGCCAGCAGTTTATTCGCCCACAGGGGACCGGGTGAAAAACTGTTTTTT.

DNA for the CDR3: TGCGCCAGCAGCTTGAAATTGGACTACCCCCAAGAGACCCAGTACTTC. This translates into CASSLKLDYPQETQYF. The rearrangement uses TRBV5-1 and TRBJ2-5; maybe TRBD2 (6 bases). V was pared by 1 base and J by 1 base, with 14 bases between. Germline loops: CDR1 SGHRS, CDR2 YFSETQ. The CDR3 has 16 amino acids.

This chain joins TRBV27 and TRBJ2-1, with 10 bases that match TRBD2. The J segment lost 4 bases and the V segment lost 5 bases, leaving 8 bases of the junction unmatched. Germline CDR1 MNHEY, CDR2 SMNVEV (reference sequence). The CDR3 is 16 amino acids. The CDR3: CASSLSPGLAYNEQFF. Here the CDR3 DNA reads TGTGCCAGCAGTCTGTCCCCGGGACTAGCGTACAATGAGCAGTTCTTC.

This clone has just one count. The V call is TRBV11-1, the J call TRBJ2-3; D possibly uses TRBD1 or TRBD2 (5 bases each). CDR1 SGHAT and CDR2 FQDESV come from the germline V gene (reference sequence). Trimming pared 5 bases from V and 2 bases from J, leaving 14 bases between. This CDR3 region has 15 residues. The CDR3 sequence is CASSPVGTYTDTQYF. For the CDR3, the DNA is TGTGCCAGCAGCCCGGTGGGGACCTACACAGATACGCAGTATTTT.

The gene calls are TRBV18 and TRBJ1-1; D is undetermined. CDR1 is KGHSH and CDR2 is LQKENI in the germline V gene. V was clipped by 4 bases and J by 0 bases, with 9 bases between them. This CDR3 has 14 amino acids. The CDR3 here is CASSRRDLNTEAFF. The CDR3 region has the DNA TGTGCCAGCTCACGGCGTGATTTGAACACTGAAGCTTTCTTT.

This clone was detected only once. The chain has TRBV14 and TRBJ2-5, with 11 nucleotides matching TRBD2. With 5 bases clipped from V and 3 bases from J, the junction kept 8 bases outside the gene matches. CDR3 size: 16 residues. CDR1 and CDR2 from the germline V gene are SGHDN and FVKESK. CDR3 sequence (DNA): TGTGCCAGCAGCAGGCTTCTGGGACTAGCGGAAGAGACCCAGTACTTC. Translating gives CASSRLLGLAEETQYF.